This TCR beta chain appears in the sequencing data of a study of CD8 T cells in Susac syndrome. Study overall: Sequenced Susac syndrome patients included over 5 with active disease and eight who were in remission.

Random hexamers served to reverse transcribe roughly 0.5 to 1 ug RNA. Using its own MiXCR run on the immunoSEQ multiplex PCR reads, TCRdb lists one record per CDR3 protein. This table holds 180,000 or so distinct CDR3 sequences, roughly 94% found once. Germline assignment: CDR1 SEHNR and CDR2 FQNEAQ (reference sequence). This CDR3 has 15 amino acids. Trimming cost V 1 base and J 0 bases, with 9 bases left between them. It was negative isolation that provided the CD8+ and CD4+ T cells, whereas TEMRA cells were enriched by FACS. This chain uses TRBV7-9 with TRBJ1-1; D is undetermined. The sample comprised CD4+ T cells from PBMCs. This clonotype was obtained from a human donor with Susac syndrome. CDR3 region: CASSLGARLNTEAFF. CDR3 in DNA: TGTGCCAGCAGCTTAGGCGCTAGACTGAACACTGAAGCTTTCTTT.